These T cell receptor beta chains were read from a single sample in a study of T-cell reconstitution after alpha-beta-depleted transplantation in children. From the PCR reads, TCRdb called clonotypes with MiXCR, one entry per CDR3 protein. This table has 400,000 to 550,000 distinct CDR3 sequences, approximately 10% appearing once. The sample here was PBMCs, taken before TCRalphabeta/CD19-depleted stem cell transplant. The receptors come from a child aged 2-15 years with inherited bone marrow failure, due to receive a stem cell transplant. Both conserved end residues are part of each CDR3.

V gene | CDR3 protein
TRBV12-3/TRBV12-4 | CASSLALRDHGDEQFF
TRBV5-6 | CASSFPGQDNYGYTF
TRBV5-1 | CASSFEGGHEQFF
TRBV4-1 | CASSSRNSGSGVNEQFF
TRBV11-2 | CASSSTSGPNEQFF
TRBV20-1 | CSAEQGYETQYF
TRBV10-3 | CAIVAPTGGPAQETQYF
TRBV5-6 | CASSLPRVLAGFYNEQFF
TRBV9 | CASSVGGQEAFF
TRBV9 | CASSISGRTFTGELFF
TRBV4-3 | CASSRGTATDTGELFF
TRBV20-1 | CSATASSGRPGGDTQYF
TRBV6-5 | CASSYSDPRGGYEQYF
TRBV3-1 | CASSQSRTGGTYEQYF